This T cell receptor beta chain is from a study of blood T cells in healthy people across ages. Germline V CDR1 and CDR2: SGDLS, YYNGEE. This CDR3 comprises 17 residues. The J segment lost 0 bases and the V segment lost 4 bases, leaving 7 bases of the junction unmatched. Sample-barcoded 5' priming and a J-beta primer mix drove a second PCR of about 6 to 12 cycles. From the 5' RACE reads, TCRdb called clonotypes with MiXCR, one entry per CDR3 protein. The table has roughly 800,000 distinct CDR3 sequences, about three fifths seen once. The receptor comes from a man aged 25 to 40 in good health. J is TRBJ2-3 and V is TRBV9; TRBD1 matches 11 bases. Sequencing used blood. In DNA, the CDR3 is TGTGCCAGCAGCCCCAGGGACAGGGGGATAAGCACAGATACGCAGTATTTT. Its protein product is CASSPRDRGISTDTQYF.